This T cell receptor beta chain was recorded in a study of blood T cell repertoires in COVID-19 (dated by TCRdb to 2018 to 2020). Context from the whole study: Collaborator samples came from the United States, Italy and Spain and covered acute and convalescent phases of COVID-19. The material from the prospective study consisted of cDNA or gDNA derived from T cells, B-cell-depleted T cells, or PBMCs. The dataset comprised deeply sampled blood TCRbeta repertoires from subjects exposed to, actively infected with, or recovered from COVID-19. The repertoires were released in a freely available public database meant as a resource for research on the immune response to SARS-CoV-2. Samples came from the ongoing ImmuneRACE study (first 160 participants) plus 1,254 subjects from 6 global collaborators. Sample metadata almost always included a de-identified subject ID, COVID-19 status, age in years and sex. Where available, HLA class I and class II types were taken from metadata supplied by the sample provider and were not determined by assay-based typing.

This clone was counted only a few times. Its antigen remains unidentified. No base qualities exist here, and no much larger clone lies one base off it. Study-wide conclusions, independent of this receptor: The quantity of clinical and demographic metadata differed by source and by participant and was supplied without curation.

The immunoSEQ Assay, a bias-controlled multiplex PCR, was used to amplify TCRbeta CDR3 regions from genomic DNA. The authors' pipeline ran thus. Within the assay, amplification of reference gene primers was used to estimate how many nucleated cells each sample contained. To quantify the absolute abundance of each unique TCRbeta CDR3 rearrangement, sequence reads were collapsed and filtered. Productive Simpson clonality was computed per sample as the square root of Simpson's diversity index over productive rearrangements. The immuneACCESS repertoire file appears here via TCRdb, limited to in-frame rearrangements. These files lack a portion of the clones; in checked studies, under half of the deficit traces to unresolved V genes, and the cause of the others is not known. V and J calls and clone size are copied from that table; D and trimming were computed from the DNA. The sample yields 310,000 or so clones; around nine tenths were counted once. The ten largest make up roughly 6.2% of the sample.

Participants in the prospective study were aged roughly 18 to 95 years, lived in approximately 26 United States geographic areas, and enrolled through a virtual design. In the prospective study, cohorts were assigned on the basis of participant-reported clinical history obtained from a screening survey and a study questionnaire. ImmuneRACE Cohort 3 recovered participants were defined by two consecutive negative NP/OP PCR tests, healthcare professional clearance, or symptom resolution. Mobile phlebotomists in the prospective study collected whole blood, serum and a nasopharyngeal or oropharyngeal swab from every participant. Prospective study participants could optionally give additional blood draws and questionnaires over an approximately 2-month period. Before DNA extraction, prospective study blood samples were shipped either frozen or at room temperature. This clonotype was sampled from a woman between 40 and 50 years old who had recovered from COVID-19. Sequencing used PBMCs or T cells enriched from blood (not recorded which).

The sequenced DNA: TGTGCCAGCAGTCCACTACCCGGGACTAGCGGGAGTATATACGAGCAGTACTTC. This sequence encodes CASSPLPGTSGSIYEQYF. The chain couples TRBV25-1 to TRBJ2-7, with TRBD2 matching 14 junction bases. For CDR1 and CDR2, the germline V gene lists MGHDK and SYGVNS. The cysteine opens and the phenylalanine closes a CDR3 of 18 amino acids. The CDR3 DNA has 54 bases and is translated from base 1. Trimming takes 5 bases off V and 4 bases off J; junction bases not matched to a gene: 13.